A single sample gave rise to the 21 T cell receptor beta chains below, sequenced in a study of shared clonotypes between healthy human individuals. Assay: immunoSEQ multiplex PCR; the TCRdb copy retains only in-frame clones and omits some. The sample consists of 450,000 to 500,000 clones, approximately 78% of them appearing once. Sequencing was carried out using PBMCs. The receptors shown here come from a woman between 40 and 50 years old in good health. Some clones in this sample may be carry-over from other donors' samples.

This clone was observed a single time. The chain combines TRBV2 with TRBJ2-7, with 10 bases fitting TRBD2. Germline CDR1 SNHLY, CDR2 FYNNEI. V gave up 4 bases and J gave up 6 bases; unmatched junction bases: 6. CDR3 size: 14 residues. CDR3: CASSVLAGVPEQYF. In DNA form, the CDR3 reads TGTGCCAGCAGTGTCCTAGCGGGAGTGCCCGAGCAGTACTTC.

The chain's CDR3 is CSVEIRPKSGYTF. The CDR3 DNA follows: TGCAGCGTTGAAATCAGGCCAAAGTCAGGCTACACCTTC. This chain uses TRBV29-1 with TRBJ1-2; D remains ambiguous. V lost 2 bases, J lost 8 bases, and 15 bases lay in between. The germline V gene has CDR1 SQVTM and CDR2 ANQGSEA. This CDR3 has 13 residues.

The chain couples TRBV5-1 to TRBJ2-3; tentatively, D is TRBD2 (5 bases). This CDR3 spans 15 amino acids. V shed 0 bases and J shed 4 bases, with 12 bases lying between them. Germline values: CDR1 SGHRS, CDR2 YFSETQ. CDR3 coding DNA: TGCGCCAGCAGCTTGGCCGGGGTAGTAGCAGATACGCAGTATTTT. It translates to CASSLAGVVADTQYF. The full variable domain, rest sourced from reference TRBV5-1 and TRBJ2-3, is KAGVTQTPRYLIKTRGQQVTLSCSPISGHRSVSWYQQTPGQGLQFLFEYFSETQRNKGNFPGRFSGRQFSNSRSEMNVSTLELGDSALYLCASSLAGVVADTQYFGPGTRLTVL.

The gene calls are TRBV9 and TRBJ1-4; no definite D call. The CDR3 consists of 15 residues. The V gene lost 1 base and the J gene lost 0 bases, with 7 bases spanning the gap. Germline loops: CDR1 SGDLS, CDR2 YYNGEE. The chain's CDR3 is CASSVLGTTNEKLFF. The CDR3, as DNA: TGTGCCAGCAGCGTACTAGGAACAACTAATGAAAAACTGTTTTTT.

This clone was seen once. V gene TRBV5-4 combines with J gene TRBJ2-6, with 12 positions matching TRBD2. The CDR3 sequence is 16 residues long. Germline values: CDR1 SGHNT, CDR2 YYREEE (reference sequence). V lost 7 bases and J lost 0; bases outside the gene matches: 2. The CDR3 region is CASGGLAGSGANVLTF. The CDR3 DNA reads as TGTGCCAGCGGGGGACTAGCGGGCTCTGGGGCCAACGTCCTGACTTTC.

The V gene is TRBV10-2, the J gene TRBJ1-2, with 8 bases lining up with TRBD1. V lost 3 bases, J lost 8 bases, and 17 bases stayed unmatched. The CDR3 contains 17 residues. Germline-derived CDR1 and CDR2 are WSHSY and SAAADI. This chain's CDR3 is CASSDPSQGARGYGYTF. CDR3 DNA: TGCGCCAGCAGTGATCCCTCCCAGGGGGCGCGAGGGTACGGCTACACCTTC.

The chain has TRBV7-6 and TRBJ2-1, with 9 bases aligning to TRBD2. The CDR3 is made up of 15 amino acids. V was clipped by 1 base and J by 3 bases; unmatched bases: 1. Germline V CDR1 and CDR2: SGHVS, FNYEAQ. The CDR3: CASSLVAGVYNEQFF. The CDR3 DNA follows: TGTGCCAGCAGCTTAGTAGCGGGAGTCTACAATGAGCAGTTCTTC. The whole variable domain, filled in from reference TRBV7-6 and TRBJ2-1, reads GAGVSQSPRYKVTKRGQDVALRCDPISGHVSLYWYRQALGQGPEFLTYFNYEAQQDKSGLPNDRFSAERPEGSISTLTIQRTEQRDSAMYRCASSLVAGVYNEQFFGPGTRLTVL.

This clone was seen many times. V and J are TRBV30 and TRBJ2-2, with TRBD1 identical over 7 bases. Trimming cost V 4 bases and J 2 bases; bases outside gene matches: 4. The CDR3 has 14 residues. Germline V lookup: CDR1 GTSNPN, CDR2 SVGIG (reference sequence). In DNA, the CDR3 is TGTGCCTGGAACCGGGACAGCAACACCGGGGAGCTGTTTTTT. It yields the protein CAWNRDSNTGELFF.

This sequence joins TRBV28 and TRBJ2-4; 8 nucleotides align to TRBD1. J lost 9 bases, V lost 5 bases, and 6 bases had no gene match. The CDR3 is 13 amino acids. Germline assignment: CDR1 MDHEN and CDR2 SYDVKM. CDR3: CASSLTGEGIQYF. In DNA, the CDR3 is TGTGCCAGCAGTCTGACAGGGGAAGGCATTCAGTACTTC.

The chain links TRBV7-3 to TRBJ2-7; D gene uncertain. V was shortened by 2 bases and J by 1 base, with 9 bases between the two germline ends. The length of the CDR3 is 14 residues. Looked up from germline, CDR1 is SGHTA and CDR2 is FQGTGA. CDR3 nucleotide sequence: TGTGCCAGCAGCTTAGGGGTTGGATCCTACGAGCAGTACTTC. Its translation is CASSLGVGSYEQYF.

The chain couples TRBV4-2 to TRBJ1-1; D is ambiguous. The CDR3 is 17 amino acids. The ends were cut back, 0 bases at V and 2 bases at J, with 16 bases in the middle. Looked up from germline, CDR1 is LGHNA and CDR2 is YNFKEQ. Written as DNA, the CDR3 is TGTGCCAGCAGCCAAGATTGGGGTCTTGGAATCAACACTGAAGCTTTCTTT. This translates into CASSQDWGLGINTEAFF.

This clone was observed a handful of times. The chain carries TRBV6-1 and TRBJ2-1; the match to TRBD2 covers 10 bases. The CDR3 totals 15 residues. J was trimmed by 1 base and V by 5 bases; bases with no gene match: 2. CDR1 is MNHNS and CDR2 is SASEGT in the germline V gene. This CDR3 reads CASSLAGESYNEQFF. The DNA of the CDR3 is TGTGCCAGCAGTCTAGCGGGAGAGTCCTACAATGAGCAGTTCTTC.

CDR3 sequence (DNA): TGTGCCAGTAGTACCTCTAGCGGGAGGGCGGACGAGCAGTACTTC. Its translation: CASSTSSGRADEQYF. The chain links TRBV19 to TRBJ2-7, with 12 bases fitting TRBD2. Looked up from germline, CDR1 is LNHDA and CDR2 is SQIVND (reference sequence). V lost 4 bases to trimming and J lost 5 bases; unmatched junction nucleotides: 6. This CDR3 is 15 amino acids long.

The chain uses TRBV5-1 and TRBJ2-2; TRBD2 matches 10 bases. Germline-derived CDR1 and CDR2 are SGHRS and YFSETQ. The length of the CDR3 is 15 residues. V was clipped by 2 bases and J by 5 bases; unmatched bases: 3. CDR3: CASSFSGGPTGELFF. The CDR3 nucleotides read TGCGCCAGCAGCTTTAGCGGGGGGCCGACCGGGGAGCTGTTTTTT.

J is TRBJ1-4 and V is TRBV27; D is undetermined. V lost 6 bases and J lost 5, with 13 bases in between. Per germline, CDR1 MNHEY and CDR2 SMNVEV (reference sequence). The CDR3 is 14 residues long. CDR3 nucleotides: TGTGCCAGCAGGTCTGCAAGAGGAAATGAAAAACTGTTTTTT. Its translation: CASRSARGNEKLFF.

The J gene is TRBJ1-1, the V gene TRBV9; TRBD1 might be the D (6 bases). The CDR3 extends over 16 amino acids. V lost 2 bases, J lost 4 bases, and 18 bases lay in between. The germline V gene has CDR1 SGDLS and CDR2 YYNGEE. CDR3 nucleotides: TGTGCCAGCAGCGTTGGGGGGGCCAGGGAGGGCACTGAAGCTTTCTTT. Translating gives CASSVGGAREGTEAFF.

The chain carries TRBV28 and TRBJ2-7; 14 bases are a match to TRBD2. CDR1 and CDR2 (germline): MDHEN, SYDVKM. The V and J ends lost 5 bases and 0 bases, in that order; junction bases with no gene match: 3. The CDR3 consists of 16 residues. CDR3 protein: CASSLGLAGDSYEQYF. The CDR3 bases are TGTGCCAGCAGTCTGGGACTAGCGGGAGACTCCTACGAGCAGTACTTC.

The gene calls are TRBV29-1 and TRBJ1-1; D is unclear. V lost 0 bases, J lost 3 bases, and 17 bases lay in between. CDR1 and CDR2 (germline): SQVTM, ANQGSEA. CDR3 length equals 16 residues. The CDR3 DNA reads as TGCAGCGTTGAAGATTCGGGCGATTACAGATACACTGAAGCTTTCTTT. Translated, it gives CSVEDSGDYRYTEAFF.

The chain links TRBV19 to TRBJ2-5; 7 nucleotides line up with TRBD1. The CDR3 contains 16 residues. V gave up 5 bases and J gave up 2 bases; unmatched junction bases: 11. Germline V gene lookup returns CDR1 LNHDA and CDR2 SQIVND (reference sequence). CDR3 nucleotide sequence: TGTGCCAGTAGTCCTAGACAGGGTCGAGGACAAGAGACCCAGTACTTC. This gives the protein CASSPRQGRGQETQYF.

The chain joins TRBV7-6 to TRBJ1-5; D is ambiguous. Germline CDR1 is SGHVS and CDR2 is FNYEAQ. The V gene lost 1 base and the J gene lost 4 bases, with 5 bases spanning the gap. The CDR3 covers 13 residues. CDR3 sequence reads: CASSLGVNQPQHF. The CDR3 bases are TGTGCCAGCAGCTTAGGAGTGAATCAGCCCCAGCATTTT.

In regard to this clone: A far larger clone is one nucleotide away, so this likely arose from a read error. This sequence joins TRBV6-1 and TRBJ2-7, with a tentative D call TRBD1 (7 bases). This CDR3 is built from 13 residues. Per the germline V gene, CDR1 is MNHNS and CDR2 is SASEGT. Here the CDR3 DNA reads TGTGCCAGCATGACCGGAGGGGGCGACGAGCAGCACTTC. This codes for CASMTGGGDEQHF.